The present T cell receptor (beta chain) was sequenced within a study of blood T cell repertoires in COVID-19. Study information: Sites across the United States, Italy and Spain contributed samples from acute and convalescent COVID-19. PBMCs, B-cell-depleted T cells, or T cells provided the cDNA or gDNA that made up the material.

This clone was detected once. Per the authors' pipeline: From reference gene primer amplification, estimates of nucleated cell counts were derived. Assay used: immunoSEQ multiplex PCR; TCRdb lists only in-frame clones, some missing. V, J and clone size are taken as reported in that table, and D and trimming were inferred from the DNA itself. Of roughly 12,000 clones listed, 85% to 95% are singletons. Germline CDR1 SEHNR, CDR2 FQNEAQ (reference sequence). This CDR3 contains 15 residues. V dropped 3 bases and J dropped 7; count of bases not matched to a gene: 9. Sequencing was carried out using peripheral blood. The clonotype originates from a woman between 65 and 79 years old with active COVID-19. The chain joins TRBV7-9 to TRBJ2-1; 7 positions match TRBD2. CDR3 nucleotide sequence: TGTGCCAGCAGCTTGGGTTGGGGAGGGATTAATGAGCAGTTCTTC. Its protein product is CASSLGWGGINEQFF.